What follows is one T cell receptor beta chain and its context. Antigen specificity is unknown. This sample was taken from a study of high-grade serous ovarian cancer treatment subgroups. Study-level background: Samples averaged 14,192 reads and approximately 7,000 unique TCR beta rearrangements.

Study results and caveats: Higher neoantigen levels went with greater TCR clonal relatedness. Different patients shared almost no repertoire; same-patient tumors shared roughly 0.11 to 0.85. Spatial context was lost because tumors were sequenced in bulk.

The assay was immunoSEQ multiplex PCR, and TCRdb's table has in-frame clones only and misses some. The profile covers about 8,000 clones, with about 64% appearing a single time and 5% to 6.5% taken by the ten largest. Tumor tissue was taken before any definitive surgery or chemotherapy was given. Germline V gives CDR1 MNHEY, CDR2 SMNVEV (reference sequence). Trimming removed 3 bases at V and 6 bases at J, with 10 bases between. This CDR3 is 13 amino acids long. The rearrangement uses TRBV27 and TRBJ2-3; D remains ambiguous. This clonotype was sampled from a human donor with high-grade serous ovarian cancer. The specimen was tumor tissue. The CDR3 DNA reads TGTGCCAGCAGTTTCAGAATCGGGGATACGCAGTATTTT. Translation gives CASSFRIGDTQYF.